This T cell receptor beta chain was documented in a study of blood T cell repertoires in COVID-19. Trimming removed 2 bases from V and 7 bases from J, with 18 bases in between. CDR3 size: 16 residues. CDR1 and CDR2 (germline): SNHLY, FYNNEI. Assay used: immunoSEQ multiplex PCR; TCRdb lists only in-frame clones, some missing. The sample has fewer than 200,000 clones, around 85% seen once. The J gene is TRBJ1-5, the V gene TRBV2; no definite D call. Sequenced input: peripheral blood. The clonotype comes from a man in his sixties who had recovered from COVID-19. The CDR3, as DNA: TGTGCCAGCAGTGAATTGAGGGCAATAGGCGGCCAGCCCCAGCATTTT. Translation gives CASSELRAIGGQPQHF.